The entry below describes one T cell receptor beta chain. Germline V CDR1 and CDR2: LNHDA, SQIVND (reference sequence). This CDR3 spans 16 amino acids. The V and J ends lost 6 bases and 5 bases respectively, with 20 bases between them. Method: immunoSEQ multiplex PCR; TCRdb's copy keeps in-frame clones and lacks some. The sample contains 2.3 million or so clones, approximately 95% of which appear only once. The data are from a study of shared clonotypes between healthy human individuals. The chain has TRBV19 and TRBJ1-5; TRBD1 is a possible D gene (5 bases). Sequencing was performed on naive CD4+ T cells from PBMCs. The subset is: CD45RA+ positively selected. The TCR comes from a man aged 18 to 30 in good health. Some clones in this sample may be carry-over from other donors' samples. In DNA, the CDR3 is TGTGCCAGTAGCTCCCTCGGACGGACAAGGGATCAGCCCCAGCATTTT. Translated: CASSSLGRTRDQPQHF.